The following is a T cell receptor beta chain sequence with its context. This sample was taken from a study of blood T cell repertoires in COVID-19. Study as a whole: From the United States, Italy and Spain came samples of acute and convalescent COVID-19. Sources were T cells, B-cell-depleted T cells, or PBMCs; the material itself was cDNA or gDNA.

The CDR3 is made up of 14 amino acids. The germline CDR1 and CDR2 sequences are SGHAT and FQDESV (reference sequence). V lost 5 bases and J lost 2; bases outside the gene matches: 6. Seattle's cohort entered during active infection and was followed longitudinally. Authors' methods: Nucleated cell number was recorded as an estimate derived from reference gene primer amplification. Assay: immunoSEQ multiplex PCR; the TCRdb copy retains only in-frame clones and omits some. D and trimming were read from the DNA, whereas the V and J calls and clone size are those reported in that table. Altogether around 260,000 clones are present, approximately 91% being singletons, with the ten largest covering 2.2%.

The chain carries TRBV11-1 and TRBJ2-7, with 7 bases matching TRBD1. Sequencing was performed on peripheral blood. The sequence was obtained from a woman aged 25 to 39 with COVID-19, enrolled during active disease. CDR3 protein: CASSPRTGPYEQYF. The CDR3 DNA sequence: TGTGCCAGCAGCCCTCGGACAGGACCCTACGAGCAGTACTTC.